Presented here are 27 T cell receptor beta chains from one specimen sequenced in a study of cytomegalovirus exposure and HLA in healthy donors (dated by TCRdb to the late 2010s). To prepare the library, the immunoSEQ multiplex PCR assay was applied. A mixture of 60 forward primers for TCR Vbeta segments and 13 reverse primers for TCR Jbeta segments was used in the multiplex PCR. TCRdb limited this immuneACCESS table to in-frame rearrangements with V and J called. A share of clones is missing; checked studies link under half to unresolved V genes, and the rest is unexplained. The sample table contains some 150,000 clones; only one count was recorded for roughly 79% of them. The ten largest clones represent less than 15% of the sample. Sequenced input: PBMCs. The receptors derive from a woman between 45 and 65 years old in good health and CMV-seronegative.

The CDR3 sequence is CASSLKGGNSPLHF. The CDR3 DNA reads TGTGCCAGCAGCTTAAAAGGCGGCAATTCACCCCTCCACTTT. This sequence joins TRBV7-3 and TRBJ1-6; D remains ambiguous. Germline V gives CDR1 SGHTA, CDR2 FQGTGA. The germline V and J ends were trimmed by 1 base and 7 bases, with 8 bases remaining between them. The CDR3 covers 14 residues.

V usage is TRBV10-3 and J usage is TRBJ2-1, with D tentatively TRBD2 (7 bases). The germline V gene has CDR1 ENHRY and CDR2 SYGVKD. The V and J ends lost 0 bases and 7 bases respectively, with 16 bases between them. This CDR3 has 16 amino acids. CDR3 protein: CAISESLAGAWNEQFF. CDR3 nucleotides: TGTGCCATCAGTGAGTCGCTGGCGGGGGCTTGGAATGAGCAGTTCTTC.

Only a few counts were recorded for this clone. The V gene is TRBV5-1, the J gene TRBJ1-1; tentatively, D is TRBD1 (6 bases). V was clipped by 0 bases and J by 0 bases, with 12 bases between them. This CDR3 region has 16 residues. The germline gives CDR1 SGHRS, CDR2 YFSETQ. CDR3 residues: CASSLGWTALNTEAFF. The CDR3, as DNA: TGCGCCAGCAGCTTGGGGTGGACAGCGCTGAACACTGAAGCTTTCTTT.

The V gene is TRBV7-8, the J gene TRBJ1-5; 8 nucleotides match TRBD1. The CDR3 length is 15 residues. CDR1 and CDR2 from the germline V gene are SGHVS and FQNEAQ. V gave up 3 bases and J gave up 1 base; unmatched junction bases: 2. The CDR3 DNA reads TGTGCCAGCAGCTTGGACAGGGTGAGCAATCAGCCCCAGCATTTT. This codes for CASSLDRVSNQPQHF.

V gene TRBV6-4 combines with J gene TRBJ1-1; the D is unclear. Looked up from germline, CDR1 is MRHNA and CDR2 is SNTAGT. There are 15 residues in the CDR3. Trimming removed 6 bases from V and 4 bases from J, with 18 bases in between. The CDR3 region is CASSPGPLAGTEAFF. The CDR3 nucleotides read TGTGCCAGCAGCCCCGGGCCTTTGGCGGGCACTGAAGCTTTCTTT.

The rearrangement joins TRBV12-5 to TRBJ2-1, with D uncertain. Germline V gene lookup returns CDR1 LGHNT and CDR2 FRNRAP. This CDR3 has 13 amino acids. Trimming removed 0 bases from V and 7 bases from J, with 7 bases in between. The CDR3 loop reads CASGLVGRNEQFF. In nucleotides, the CDR3 is TGTGCTAGTGGTTTGGTAGGCAGGAATGAGCAGTTCTTC. Complete variable domain (other parts from reference TRBV12-5 and TRBJ2-1): DARVTQTPRHKVTEMGQEVTMRCQPILGHNTVFWYRQTMMQGLELLAYFRNRAPLDDSGMPKDRFSAEMPDATLATLKIQPSEPRDSAVYFCASGLVGRNEQFFGPGTRLTVL.

The chain employs TRBV7-2 and TRBJ2-1, with 8 positions matching TRBD1. This CDR3 region has 15 residues. Germline lookup yields CDR1 SGHTA and CDR2 FQGNSA. The trim removed 3 bases at V and 10 bases at J, leaving 11 bases unmatched. CDR3 DNA: TGTGCCAGCAGCTTTCAACAGGGGGTAACAGGAGAGCAGTTCTTC. This gives the protein CASSFQQGVTGEQFF.

This chain connects TRBV5-1 to TRBJ1-2; maybe TRBD1 (5 bases). Germline V lookup: CDR1 SGHRS, CDR2 YFSETQ. The CDR3 consists of 14 residues. V lost 0 bases and J 3 bases, leaving 9 bases between the germline ends. The CDR3 DNA reads as TGCGCCAGCAGCTTGGAGCGGGGGGACTATGGCTACACCTTC. It translates to CASSLERGDYGYTF.

This rearrangement joins TRBV7-2 to TRBJ2-2, with D hard to call. The germline V and J ends were trimmed by 2 bases and 0 bases, with 4 bases remaining between them. This CDR3 has 14 amino acids. The germline gives CDR1 SGHTA, CDR2 FQGNSA. CDR3 DNA sequence: TGTGCCAGCAGCTTAATCGCGAACACCGGGGAGCTGTTTTTT. Protein sequence: CASSLIANTGELFF.

This clone was observed once. This chain joins TRBV7-2 and TRBJ1-4; TRBD1 is a possible D gene (5 bases). The CDR3 loop spans 14 amino acids. Trimming removed 4 bases at V and 8 bases at J, with 14 bases between. Germline V gene lookup returns CDR1 SGHTA and CDR2 FQGNSA. The CDR3 reads CASSSSGAGEKLFF. The CDR3 nucleotides are TGTGCCAGCAGCTCCTCTGGGGCGGGGGAAAAACTGTTTTTT. Full variable domain (outside the CDR3, taken from reference TRBV7-2 and TRBJ1-4): GAGVSQSPSNKVTEKGKDVELRCDPISGHTALYWYRQSLGQGLEFLIYFQGNSAPDKSGLPSDRFSAERTGGSVSTLTIQRTQQEDSAVYLCASSSSGAGEKLFFGSGTQLSVL.

This clone was found once. The CDR3 loop is CASNSGGLSTEAFF. The CDR3 coding sequence is TGTGCCAGCAATTCAGGGGGTTTAAGCACTGAAGCTTTCTTT. The chain uses TRBV6-1 and TRBJ1-1, with 7 positions matching TRBD1. The junction had 9 bases not matched to a gene; V was cut back by 7 bases and J by 4 bases. Germline V lookup: CDR1 MNHNS, CDR2 SASEGT. The CDR3 is 14 amino acids.

The chain links TRBV25-1 to TRBJ1-2, with D unclear. The CDR3 loop spans 15 amino acids. Germline V gene sequence: CDR1 MGHDK, CDR2 SYGVNS. Deletions cut 2 bases from V and 8 bases from J, with 18 bases between. The DNA of the CDR3 is TGTGCCAGCAGTGAAGTGTGGACTACTCTGGGGGGCTACACCTTC. Encoded protein: CASSEVWTTLGGYTF.

V usage is TRBV6-5 and J usage is TRBJ1-1; 8 nucleotides agree with TRBD1. The J segment lost 0 bases and the V segment lost 4 bases, leaving 7 bases of the junction unmatched. The CDR3 covers 16 residues. CDR1 is MNHEY and CDR2 is SVGAGI in the germline V gene. The CDR3 loop reads CASSLKGTGLNTEAFF. Written as DNA, the CDR3 is TGTGCCAGCAGTTTAAAGGGGACAGGTCTGAACACTGAAGCTTTCTTT.

This clone was counted a few times. The chain joins TRBV5-7 to TRBJ2-7; 9 nucleotides line up with TRBD1. TRBV5-7 is an open reading frame, and its role is uncertain. J gave up 5 bases and V 4 bases, and 7 bases lay outside the gene matches. The CDR3 contains 14 residues. CDR3 sequence: CASSPGQGRHEQYF. DNA of the CDR3: TGTGCCAGCAGCCCCGGACAGGGGCGGCACGAGCAGTACTTC.

Concerning this clone: Relative to the germline gene, one junction end is altered; a read error may explain this. The rearrangement uses TRBV7-9 and TRBJ2-1, with 8 bases lining up with TRBD1. Germline V CDR1 and CDR2: SEHNR, FQNEAQ (reference sequence). This CDR3 is 17 amino acids long. In DNA form, the CDR3 reads TGTTCCAGCAGCAGCCTAGGACAGGGTCAATCCTACAATGAGCAGTTCTTC. Protein product: CSSSSLGQGQSYNEQFF.

V is TRBV6-6 and J is TRBJ2-7, with TRBD1 as a possible D gene (5 bases). V was trimmed by 3 bases and J by 4 bases, leaving 13 bases between them. Looked up from germline, CDR1 is MNHNY and CDR2 is SVGAGI (reference sequence). This CDR3 contains 14 residues. The CDR3 DNA reads TGTGCCAGCAGTTATGGGGCAGGAGCGTACGAGCAGTACTTC. It is translated as CASSYGAGAYEQYF.

V is TRBV27 and J is TRBJ2-5; possible D gene TRBD2, 6 bases. The DNA end is more similar to TRBJ2-7, so the J call may be wrong. Germline lookup yields CDR1 MNHEY and CDR2 SMNVEV (reference sequence). This CDR3 has 16 amino acids. In nucleotides, the CDR3 is TGTGCCAGCAGTTCCTCGGGACGGGGGAAGTGGTACGAGCAGTACTTC. It translates to CASSSSGRGKWYEQYF.

The chain recombines TRBV10-2 with TRBJ1-1; TRBD1 might be the D (6 bases). The CDR3 sequence is 14 residues long. V lost 7 bases and J lost 4, with 16 bases in between. Germline V lookup: CDR1 WSHSY, CDR2 SAAADI. In DNA form, the CDR3 reads TGCGCCAGCAACAAGGGGGGGGTTGGCACTGAAGCTTTCTTT. It specifies CASNKGGVGTEAFF.

The chain uses TRBV7-9 and TRBJ2-7; 7 bases match TRBD2. The junction had 12 bases not matched to a gene; V was cut back by 0 bases and J by 1 base. The CDR3 sequence is 18 residues long. The germline gives CDR1 SEHNR, CDR2 FQNEAQ (reference sequence). The CDR3 DNA is TGTGCCAGCAGCTTAGCGCTTGGGGCGGGAGAGATATCCTACGAGCAGTACTTC. Protein product: CASSLALGAGEISYEQYF.

A single count supports this clone. The chain combines TRBV7-6 with TRBJ1-1; D is unresolved. This CDR3 has 13 amino acids. The germline gives CDR1 SGHVS, CDR2 FNYEAQ. Trimming cost V 1 base and J 6 bases, with 9 bases left between them. The CDR3: CASSLGSVAEAFF. The CDR3 DNA is TGTGCCAGCAGCTTAGGGAGTGTTGCTGAAGCTTTCTTT.

The chain uses TRBV5-1 and TRBJ1-1; weak D call: TRBD1 (5 bases). Germline assignment: CDR1 SGHRS and CDR2 YFSETQ. This CDR3 is built from 18 residues. Trimming removed 4 bases from V and 3 bases from J, with 25 bases in between. The CDR3 DNA reads as TGCGCCAGCAGCCCCCGGCCCCAGGGTTGGGGTGGAGACACTGAAGCTTTCTTT. It is translated as CASSPRPQGWGGDTEAFF.

The rearrangement uses TRBV28 and TRBJ1-1, with 7 positions matching TRBD1. Germline V gives CDR1 MDHEN, CDR2 SYDVKM. Trimming took 3 bases from V and 0 from J; bases not matched to a gene: 7. The CDR3 sequence is 16 residues long. The chain's CDR3 is CASSLATGQLNTEAFF. The CDR3 nucleotides are TGTGCCAGCAGTTTGGCTACGGGACAGCTGAACACTGAAGCTTTCTTT. Drawing the rest from reference TRBV28 and TRBJ1-1, the complete variable domain is DVKVTQSSRYLVKRTGEKVFLECVQDMDHENMFWYRQDPGLGLRLIYFSYDVKMKEKGDIPEGYSVSREKKERFSLILESASTNQTSMYLCASSLATGQLNTEAFFGQGTRLTVV.

Only a few counts were recorded for this clone. The CDR3 nucleotides are TGTGCCAGCAGTTACTCGATGACAGGAAGGGCGGTCGAGCAGTACTTC. Translating it yields CASSYSMTGRAVEQYF. The J gene is TRBJ2-7, the V gene TRBV6-5; a weak D match, TRBD1 (6 bases). Trimming took off 0 bases at V and 6 bases at J, with 18 bases between the two ends. CDR3 length: 16 amino acids. CDR1 and CDR2 (germline): MNHEY, SVGAGI.

V is TRBV9 and J is TRBJ1-3; tentatively, D is TRBD1 (5 bases). The germline V gene encodes CDR1 SGDLS and CDR2 YYNGEE. Trimming pared 0 bases from V and 6 bases from J, leaving 7 bases between. This CDR3 region has 13 residues. CDR3 loop: CASSVAGVNTIYF. The CDR3 coding sequence is TGTGCCAGCAGCGTAGCGGGGGTAAACACCATATATTTT.

The rearrangement joins TRBV10-3 to TRBJ1-1; 7 bases agree with TRBD1. Germline V gene sequence: CDR1 ENHRY, CDR2 SYGVKD. The CDR3 has 16 amino acids. V was clipped by 0 bases and J by 1 base; unmatched bases: 5. CDR3 bases: TGTGCCATCAGTGAGTCTCAGGGGGTCCAGAACACTGAAGCTTTCTTT. This codes for CAISESQGVQNTEAFF.

This clone was detected only a few times. Other DNA variants within this sample encode the same CDR3. The gene calls are TRBV7-6 and TRBJ1-5; D is possibly TRBD1 (5 bases). Germline V gives CDR1 SGHVS, CDR2 FNYEAQ. The CDR3 is 13 amino acids. Trimming left V 5 bases short and J 4 bases short, with 9 bases between. The CDR3 spells CASSPGGNQPQHF. For the CDR3, the DNA is TGTGCCAGCAGCCCGGGGGGGAATCAGCCCCAGCATTTT.

The table lists this clone with a count of one. This chain connects TRBV9 to TRBJ1-3, with a tentative D call TRBD1 (6 bases). Trimming removed 0 bases from V and 0 bases from J, with 10 bases in between. The germline V gene encodes CDR1 SGDLS and CDR2 YYNGEE. The CDR3 consists of 16 residues. CDR3 in amino acids: CASSVGGGHSGNTIYF. CDR3 bases: TGTGCCAGCAGCGTAGGCGGGGGCCACTCTGGAAACACCATATATTTT.